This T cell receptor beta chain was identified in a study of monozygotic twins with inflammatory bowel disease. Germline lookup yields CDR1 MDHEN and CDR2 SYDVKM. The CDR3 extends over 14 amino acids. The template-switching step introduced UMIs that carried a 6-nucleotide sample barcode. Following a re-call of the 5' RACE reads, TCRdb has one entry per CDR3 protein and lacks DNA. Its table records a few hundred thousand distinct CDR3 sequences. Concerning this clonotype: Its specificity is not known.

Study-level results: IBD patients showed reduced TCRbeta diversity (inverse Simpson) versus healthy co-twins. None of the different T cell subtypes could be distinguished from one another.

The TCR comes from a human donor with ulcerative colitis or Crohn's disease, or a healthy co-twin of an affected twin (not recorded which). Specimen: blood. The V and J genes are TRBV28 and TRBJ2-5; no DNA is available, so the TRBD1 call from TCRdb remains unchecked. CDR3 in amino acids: CASSSHDRGETQYF.